These T cell receptor beta chains were read from a single sample in a study of vaccination effects on CD4 cells after COVID-19. Their antigen targets remain unknown. Only in-frame clones appear in the TCRdb table, and some are missing; sequencing was by immunoSEQ multiplex PCR. Among 20,000 to 30,000 clones, about 70% were seen once, and the ten largest hold around 8.2%. The source material was CD4+ T cells from PBMCs cultured with SARS-CoV-2 spike peptides, sampled after COVID-19 vaccination. These receptors all come from a human donor who received a COVID-19 vaccine. The CDR3 runs from the conserved cysteine through the conserved F or W. Fields, in order: D gene, V gene, J gene, clone size, CDR3 protein, CDR3 DNA. The D gene is left open where the match is weak. Clone sizes are given selectively: once, few, many, or a class where the clone is expanded.

.,TRBV2,TRBJ2-3,.,CASRAPGRAGTDTQYF,TGTGCCAGCAGGGCCCCGGGCAGGGCGGGCACAGATACGCAGTATTTT
TRBD1,TRBV4-1,TRBJ2-7,.,CASSQGTGGSIAYEQYF,TGCGCCAGCAGCCAAGGAACAGGGGGTAGTATAGCCTACGAGCAGTACTTC
TRBD2,TRBV3-1/TRBV3-2,TRBJ2-3,.,CASSSGTTRTDTQYF,TGTGCCAGCAGCTCCGGGACTACTCGCACAGATACGCAGTATTTT
TRBD1,TRBV5-1,TRBJ1-6,.,CASSPGGTVGYNSPLHF,TGCGCCAGCAGCCCAGGGGGAACGGTTGGCTATAATTCACCCCTCCACTTT
.,TRBV6-5,TRBJ1-2,.,CASSLQGRGYTF,TGTGCCAGCAGTTTACAGGGTCGGGGCTACACCTTC
TRBD1,TRBV5-1,TRBJ2-2,.,CASSEQGITGELFF,TGCGCCAGCTCCGAACAGGGGATAACCGGGGAGCTGTTTTTT
.,TRBV12-2,TRBJ2-1,few,CASRLASIPSGSNEQFF,TGTGCAAGTCGCTTAGCGAGTATCCCTAGCGGGAGCAATGAGCAGTTCTTC
.,TRBV5-4,TRBJ2-2,few,CASSLDAGELFF,TGTGCCAGCAGCTTGGACGCCGGGGAGCTGTTTTTT
.,TRBV19,TRBJ1-5,.,CASSMDTFGQPQHF,TGTGCCAGTAGTATGGACACCTTTGGGCAGCCCCAGCATTTT
TRBD1,TRBV27,TRBJ1-6,.,CASRKQGDAHNSPLHF,TGTGCCAGCAGAAAGCAGGGGGATGCCCATAATTCACCCCTCCACTTT
.,TRBV5-1,TRBJ2-3,.,CASSGGRQGDTQYF,TGCGCCAGCAGTGGAGGGCGGCAAGGGGATACGCAGTATTTT
.,TRBV30,TRBJ1-6,.,CAWSPLGTLLHF,TGTGCCTGGAGTCCCCTGGGGACTCTCCTCCACTTT
.,TRBV9,TRBJ1-5,.,CASSPREGTYSNQPQHF,TGTGCCAGCAGCCCCAGGGAGGGGACTTATAGCAATCAGCCCCAGCATTTT
.,TRBV19,TRBJ1-1,.,CASTPTDRHLAEAFF,TGTGCCAGTACCCCGACCGACAGACACCTAGCTGAAGCTTTCTTT
.,TRBV4-1,TRBJ2-7,.,CASSQVMGEQYF,TGCGCCAGCAGCCAAGTAATGGGCGAGCAGTACTTC
.,TRBV5-1,TRBJ2-7,.,CASSSPGVYEQYF,TGCGCCAGCAGCTCCCCCGGGGTGTACGAGCAGTACTTC
.,TRBV5-1,TRBJ2-6,.,CASSFVGDGANVLTF,TGCGCCAGCAGCTTTGTCGGGGACGGGGCCAACGTCCTGACTTTC
TRBD2,TRBV19,TRBJ2-1,once,CASSQRLAGHDYNEQFF,TGTGCCAGTAGTCAAAGACTAGCGGGGCACGACTACAATGAGCAGTTCTTC
TRBD1,TRBV12-3/TRBV12-4,TRBJ1-3,few,CASSSGQSNTIYF,TGTGCCAGCAGTTCGGGACAGTCGAACACCATATATTTT
TRBD1,TRBV29-1,TRBJ1-1,few,CSVDTGGEAFF,TGCAGCGTTGATACAGGGGGCGAAGCTTTCTTT
TRBD2,TRBV7-8,TRBJ2-5,.,CASSLARTSGRGSRETQYF,TGTGCCAGCAGCTTAGCGAGGACTAGCGGGAGGGGTAGCAGAGAGACCCAGTACTTC
TRBD2,TRBV10-3,TRBJ2-1,.,CAIGGTSGGDEQFF,TGTGCCATCGGGGGGACTAGCGGTGGAGATGAGCAGTTCTTC